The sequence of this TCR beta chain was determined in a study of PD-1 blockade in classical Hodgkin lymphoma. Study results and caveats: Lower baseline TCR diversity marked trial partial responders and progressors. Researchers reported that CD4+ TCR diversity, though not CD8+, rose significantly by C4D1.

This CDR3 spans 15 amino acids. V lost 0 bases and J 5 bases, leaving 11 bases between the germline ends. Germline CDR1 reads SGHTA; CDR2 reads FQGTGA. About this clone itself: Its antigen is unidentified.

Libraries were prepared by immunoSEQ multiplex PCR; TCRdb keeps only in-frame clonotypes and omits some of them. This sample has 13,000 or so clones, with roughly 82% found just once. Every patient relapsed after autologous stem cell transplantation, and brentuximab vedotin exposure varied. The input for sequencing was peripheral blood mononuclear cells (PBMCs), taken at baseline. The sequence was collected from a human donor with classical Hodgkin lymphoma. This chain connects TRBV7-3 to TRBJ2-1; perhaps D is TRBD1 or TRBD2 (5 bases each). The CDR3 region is CASSLTSGANNEQFF. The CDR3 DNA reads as TGTGCCAGCAGCTTAACTTCCGGGGCGAACAATGAGCAGTTCTTC.